This T cell receptor beta chain stems from a study of response to subunit inactivated influenza vaccine. General study results and limits: The authors suggested that every seasonal influenza vaccination recruits few new T cells.

TCRdb called the RT-PCR reads again in MiXCR, with one record for every CDR3 protein. The data show about 650,000 distinct CDR3 sequences, 15% to 19% seen once. For this clonotype: Its antigen is undetermined.

The material was PBMCs from blood, obtained less than 13 days after vaccination. The clonotype comes from a man aged 50 to 60 who received an inactivated influenza vaccine.

In DNA, the CDR3 is TGTGCCACCAGTGTTACCGGGACAGTCTACAATGAGCAGTTCTTC. This encodes CATSVTGTVYNEQFF. The chain couples TRBV24-1 to TRBJ2-1; 7 nucleotides match TRBD1. This CDR3 region has 15 residues. CDR1 is KGHDR, CDR2 SFDVKD, per germline. Unmatched junction bases numbered 6, after V lost 5 bases and J lost 3 bases.